Listed here are 25 T cell receptor beta chains from one sample, sequenced in a study of blood T cell repertoires in COVID-19 (dated by TCRdb to 2018 to 2020). Libraries were constructed by the immunoSEQ multiplex PCR assay. TCRdb re-hosts the immuneACCESS table, in-frame sequences only. Its copies lack some clones; in the studies checked, an unresolved V gene accounts for under half of them, and the cause for the rest is not known. Counted in this sample were fewer than 250,000 clones; approximately 84% of them appeared once. Clones ranked in the top ten supply approximately 3% of the sample. The sample consisted of PBMCs or T cells enriched from blood (not recorded which). These TCRs come from a woman aged 25 to 39 who had recovered from COVID-19.

The J gene is TRBJ2-7, the V gene TRBV6-1; the match to TRBD2 covers 7 bases. This CDR3 contains 15 residues. Germline CDR1 and CDR2: MNHNS and SASEGT. The J segment lost 4 bases and the V segment lost 2 bases, leaving 8 bases of the junction unmatched. The CDR3 loop is CASSESPGGIYEQYF. DNA of the CDR3: TGTGCCAGCAGTGAATCCCCGGGAGGAATTTACGAGCAGTACTTC.

This sequence joins TRBV9 and TRBJ2-2; TRBD2 matches at 11 bases. With 4 bases clipped from V and 7 bases from J, the junction kept 3 bases outside the gene matches. In germline, CDR1 is SGDLS, CDR2 YYNGEE. CDR3 length: 14 amino acids. Here the CDR3 DNA reads TGTGCCAGCAGCCCTACTAGCGGGGGCGGGGAGCTGTTTTTT. Translating it yields CASSPTSGGGELFF.

V usage is TRBV10-1 and J usage is TRBJ2-3; TRBD2 aligns across 9 bases. The CDR3 length is 14 residues. V shed 6 bases and J 4 bases; nucleotides not matched to a gene: 5. Germline V gene sequence: CDR1 WNHNN, CDR2 SYGVQD (reference sequence). CDR3 residues: CASRPGLASDTQYF. The CDR3 nucleotides read TGCGCCAGCAGGCCGGGACTAGCATCAGATACGCAGTATTTT.

The chain carries TRBV2 and TRBJ1-2, with 11 nucleotides matching TRBD1. Germline loops: CDR1 SNHLY, CDR2 FYNNEI. V was pared by 5 bases and J by 4 bases, with 6 bases of the junction left unmatched. The CDR3 has 15 residues. The CDR3 reads CASSPDRGLLYGYTF. The CDR3 bases are TGTGCCAGCAGTCCGGACAGGGGGCTCCTCTATGGCTACACCTTC.

The chain combines TRBV28 with TRBJ1-1, with D possibly TRBD1 on 5 matching bases. CDR3 size: 12 residues. The V end was cut by 8 bases, the J end by 1 base, with 8 bases between. Germline V lookup: CDR1 MDHEN, CDR2 SYDVKM. Here the CDR3 DNA reads TGTGCCAGCGGACACAGGAACACTGAAGCTTTCTTT. Translating it yields CASGHRNTEAFF.

The gene calls are TRBV5-1 and TRBJ1-4; D might be TRBD1 (6 bases). The germline V and J ends were trimmed by 3 bases and 3 bases, with 15 bases remaining between them. Germline V gene sequence: CDR1 SGHRS, CDR2 YFSETQ. CDR3 size: 16 residues. As DNA, the CDR3 is TGCGCCAGCAGCTCCCTTGGACAGAGGGCTAATGAAAAACTGTTTTTT. This codes for CASSSLGQRANEKLFF.

This chain connects TRBV19 to TRBJ1-5; D is unclear. Germline V gene sequence: CDR1 LNHDA, CDR2 SQIVND (reference sequence). This CDR3 spans 17 amino acids. The V gene lost 5 bases and the J gene lost 2 bases, with 19 bases spanning the gap. The CDR3 DNA reads TGTGCCAGTAGTCTCAATCCCGGGGTCCGGGGCAATCAGCCCCAGCATTTT. Its translation: CASSLNPGVRGNQPQHF.

The V call is TRBV5-1, the J call TRBJ2-7; possibly TRBD1 for D (6 bases). The germline V gene encodes CDR1 SGHRS and CDR2 YFSETQ. V lost 4 bases and J lost 5, with 22 bases in between. The CDR3 is 16 residues long. The CDR3 region is CASSLGGTARQDEQYF. The CDR3, as DNA: TGCGCCAGCAGCCTAGGGGGTACCGCGAGACAAGACGAGCAGTACTTC.

The rearrangement joins TRBV7-9 to TRBJ2-2; 7 bases map to TRBD1. Germline CDR1 SEHNR, CDR2 FQNEAQ (reference sequence). V dropped 3 bases and J dropped 0; count of bases not matched to a gene: 1. The CDR3 runs 15 residues. CDR3 loop: CASSFQGANTGELFF. CDR3 coding DNA: TGTGCCAGCAGCTTCCAGGGGGCGAACACCGGGGAGCTGTTTTTT.

The chain is built from TRBV7-9 and TRBJ1-1; D might be TRBD1 (5 bases). The CDR3 length is 15 residues. Germline V gives CDR1 SEHNR, CDR2 FQNEAQ (reference sequence). Between the trimmed V and J ends, which lost 5 bases and 2 bases, there was a span of 15 bases. CDR3 DNA: TGTGCCAGCAGCCGACGTACAGGTGCTAACACTGAAGCTTTCTTT. Its protein is CASSRRTGANTEAFF.

The chain joins TRBV7-9 to TRBJ1-2; no reliable D call. CDR1 is SEHNR and CDR2 is FQNEAQ in the germline V gene (reference sequence). Trimming shortened V by 0 bases and J by 4 bases, and 12 bases separated the two germline ends. The CDR3 runs 15 residues. The CDR3 region has the DNA TGTGCCAGCAGCTTAGCCCTCGACACTTTCTATGGCTACACCTTC. As protein: CASSLALDTFYGYTF.

The chain links TRBV11-2 to TRBJ1-1; 11 bases agree with TRBD1. This CDR3 has 15 residues. Losses at the gene ends were 7 bases for V and 9 bases for J; bases not matched to a gene: 13. The germline V gene encodes CDR1 SGHAT and CDR2 FQNNGV. The CDR3: CASIPAAGQGGKAFF. In nucleotides, the CDR3 is TGTGCCAGCATCCCCGCCGCGGGACAGGGGGGAAAAGCTTTCTTT.

This rearrangement joins TRBV15 to TRBJ1-3; D might be TRBD1 (6 bases). This CDR3 has 15 residues. V lost 3 bases and J lost 3, with 12 bases in between. CDR1 LNHNV and CDR2 YYDKDF come from the germline V gene (reference sequence). The CDR3 nucleotides read TGTGCCACCAGCAGCCACAGGGAAAGTGGAAACACCATATATTTT. Translating gives CATSSHRESGNTIYF.

This rearrangement joins TRBV9 to TRBJ2-2; 8 bases are a match to TRBD1. This CDR3 spans 18 amino acids. The junction had 12 bases not matched to a gene; V was cut back by 0 bases and J by 5 bases. Germline V CDR1 and CDR2: SGDLS, YYNGEE. The CDR3 DNA sequence: TGTGCCAGCAGCGTAGTGGGGAGCGGACAGGGAAAAACCGGGGAGCTGTTTTTT. This codes for CASSVVGSGQGKTGELFF.

The chain has TRBV18 and TRBJ2-1; D ambiguous. The germline V and J ends were trimmed by 3 bases and 1 base, with 13 bases remaining between them. This CDR3 comprises 16 residues. Germline loops: CDR1 KGHSH, CDR2 LQKENI. This CDR3 is CASSPPLTNSYNEQFF. DNA for the CDR3: TGTGCCAGCTCACCCCCGCTTACTAATTCCTACAATGAGCAGTTCTTC.

At least ten counts were recorded for this clone. The J gene is TRBJ2-2, the V gene TRBV2; D perhaps matches TRBD2 (6 bases). CDR3 size: 14 residues. Per germline, CDR1 SNHLY and CDR2 FYNNEI. Trimming removed 6 bases at V and 6 bases at J, with 14 bases between. The CDR3 is CASRDRTTSGELFF. The CDR3 bases are TGTGCCAGCAGAGACCGGACTACTTCCGGGGAGCTGTTTTTT.

CDR3 loop: CASSVTLPRGGQNNEQFF. The DNA for the CDR3 is TGTGCCAGCAGCGTAACCCTGCCGCGGGGGGGCCAGAACAATGAGCAGTTCTTC. The chain has TRBV9 and TRBJ2-1; 9 positions match TRBD2. The CDR3 length is 18 residues. V lost 1 base and J lost 5; bases outside the gene matches: 13. CDR1 is SGDLS, CDR2 YYNGEE, per germline.

The gene calls are TRBV7-8 and TRBJ1-3; D is possibly TRBD1 (5 bases). This CDR3 region has 14 residues. Trimming pared 4 bases from V and 2 bases from J, leaving 9 bases between. Germline loops: CDR1 SGHVS, CDR2 FQNEAQ. DNA for the CDR3: TGTGCCAGCAGCTCGGACATTACTGGAAACACCATATATTTT. This sequence encodes CASSSDITGNTIYF. Complete variable domain (other parts from reference TRBV7-8 and TRBJ1-3): GAGVSQSPRYKVAKRGQDVALRCDPISGHVSLFWYQQALGQGPEFLTYFQNEAQLDKSGLPSDRFFAERPEGSVSTLKIQRTQQEDSAVYLCASSSDITGNTIYFGEGSWLTVV.

The rearrangement joins TRBV5-1 to TRBJ1-6; D gene ambiguous. Germline V gene data show CDR1 as SGHRS and CDR2 as YFSETQ. The CDR3 is 15 amino acids. Deletions cut 0 bases from V and 4 bases from J, with 8 bases between. The CDR3 loop reads CASSLVQNYNSPLHF. CDR3 DNA sequence: TGCGCCAGCAGCTTGGTGCAGAATTATAATTCACCCCTCCACTTT.

In this sample, this clone turned up a few times. DNA for the CDR3: TGTGCCAGCAGCTCCCAGGGACAAAGGAACACTGAAGCTTTCTTT. The encoded protein is CASSSQGQRNTEAFF. The chain employs TRBV3-1 (or the pseudogene TRBV3-2) and TRBJ1-1; a weak D match, TRBD1 (6 bases). V lost 5 bases and J 1 base, leaving 14 bases between the germline ends. Germline V gene sequence: CDR1 LGHDT, CDR2 YNNKEL (reference sequence). The length of the CDR3 is 15 residues.

The chain uses TRBV29-1 and TRBJ2-1; 8 positions agree with TRBD2. Germline CDR1 SQVTM, CDR2 ANQGSEA. With 7 bases clipped from V and 8 bases from J, the junction kept 13 bases outside the gene matches. This CDR3 comprises 14 residues. CDR3 nucleotide sequence: TGCAGCGCCTTCGACAGCGGGAGAGGTGATGAGCAGTTCTTC. Translation gives CSAFDSGRGDEQFF.

This sequence joins TRBV18 and TRBJ1-1, with D possibly being TRBD1 (5 bases). V lost 5 bases and J lost 7, with 17 bases in between. This CDR3 spans 14 amino acids. Germline V gene sequence: CDR1 KGHSH, CDR2 LQKENI. In nucleotides, the CDR3 is TGTGCCAGCTCAGTGGGGCAAGGCAGGGATGAAGCTTTCTTT. Translating gives CASSVGQGRDEAFF.

V is TRBV19 and J is TRBJ1-1; no reliable D call. The ends were cut back, 9 bases at V and 3 bases at J, with 20 bases in the middle. The germline CDR1 and CDR2 sequences are LNHDA and SQIVND (reference sequence). The CDR3 consists of 15 residues. The CDR3 DNA reads as TGTGCCAGCAAAAAGGGAAGGTTGAGGGACACTGAAGCTTTCTTT. This translates into CASKKGRLRDTEAFF.

The rearrangement joins TRBV2 to TRBJ2-7; TRBD2 matches 10 bases. The trim removed 0 bases at V and 4 bases at J, leaving 6 bases unmatched. Looked up from germline, CDR1 is SNHLY and CDR2 is FYNNEI. There are 16 residues in the CDR3. The CDR3 protein is CASSEASGRAGYEQYF. The CDR3 region has the DNA TGTGCCAGCAGTGAAGCAAGCGGGAGGGCCGGATACGAGCAGTACTTC.

In its sample, this clone was seen a few times. The chain carries TRBV3-1 (or the pseudogene TRBV3-2) and TRBJ2-1, with TRBD2 matching over 11 bases. Trimming took 4 bases from V and 6 from J; bases not matched to a gene: 8. Germline values: CDR1 LGHDT, CDR2 YNNKEL (reference sequence). This CDR3 comprises 16 residues. CDR3 nucleotide sequence: TGTGCCAGCAGCCGCGATTTGGGACTAGCGGTCAATGAGCAGTTCTTC. Its protein is CASSRDLGLAVNEQFF.